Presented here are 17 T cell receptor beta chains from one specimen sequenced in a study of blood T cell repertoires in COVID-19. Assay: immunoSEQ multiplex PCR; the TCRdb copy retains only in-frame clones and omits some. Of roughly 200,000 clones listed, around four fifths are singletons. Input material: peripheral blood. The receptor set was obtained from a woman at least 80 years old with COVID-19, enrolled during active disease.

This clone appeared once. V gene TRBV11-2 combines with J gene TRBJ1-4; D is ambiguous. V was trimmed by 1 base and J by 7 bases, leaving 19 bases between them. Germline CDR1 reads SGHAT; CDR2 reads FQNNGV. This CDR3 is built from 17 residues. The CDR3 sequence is CASSLGRGREVGEKLFF. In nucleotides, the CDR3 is TGTGCCAGCAGCTTAGGCCGCGGCCGGGAAGTTGGTGAAAAACTGTTTTTT.

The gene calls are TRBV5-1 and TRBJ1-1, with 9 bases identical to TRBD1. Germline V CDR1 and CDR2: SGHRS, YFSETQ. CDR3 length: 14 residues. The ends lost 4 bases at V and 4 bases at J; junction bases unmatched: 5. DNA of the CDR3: TGCGCCAGCAGCAACGGACAGGGGACCACTGAAGCTTTCTTT. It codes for CASSNGQGTTEAFF.

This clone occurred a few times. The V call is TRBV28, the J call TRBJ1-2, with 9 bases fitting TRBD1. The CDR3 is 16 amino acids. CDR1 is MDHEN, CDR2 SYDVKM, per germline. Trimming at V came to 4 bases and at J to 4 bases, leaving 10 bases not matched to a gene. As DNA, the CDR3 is TGTGCCAGCAGTTCCCAACAGGGGGCCAATGGCTATGGCTACACCTTC. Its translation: CASSSQQGANGYGYTF.

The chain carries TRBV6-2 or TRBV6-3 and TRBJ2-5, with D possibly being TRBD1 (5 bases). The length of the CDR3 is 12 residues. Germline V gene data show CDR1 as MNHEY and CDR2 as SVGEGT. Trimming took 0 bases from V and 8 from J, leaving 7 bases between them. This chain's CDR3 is CASSYSQGTQYF. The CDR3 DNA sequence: TGTGCCAGCAGTTACTCCCAGGGTACCCAGTACTTC.

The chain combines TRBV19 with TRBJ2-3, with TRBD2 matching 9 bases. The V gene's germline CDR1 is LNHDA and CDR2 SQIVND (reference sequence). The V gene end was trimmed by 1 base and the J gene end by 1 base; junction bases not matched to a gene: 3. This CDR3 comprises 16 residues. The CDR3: CASSIVRGGGTDTQYF. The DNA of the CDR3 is TGTGCCAGTAGTATAGTTCGCGGGGGGGGCACAGATACGCAGTATTTT.

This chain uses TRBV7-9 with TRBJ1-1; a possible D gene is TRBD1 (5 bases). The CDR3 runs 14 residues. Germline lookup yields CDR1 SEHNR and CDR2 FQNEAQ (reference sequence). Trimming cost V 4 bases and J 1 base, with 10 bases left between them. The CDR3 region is CASSSGGANTEAFF. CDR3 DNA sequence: TGTGCCAGCAGCTCCGGGGGTGCGAACACTGAAGCTTTCTTT. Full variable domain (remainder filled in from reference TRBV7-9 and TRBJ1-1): DTGVSQNPRHKITKRGQNVTFRCDPISEHNRLYWYRQTLGQGPEFLTYFQNEAQLEKSRLLSDRFSAERPKGSFSTLEIQRTEQGDSAMYLCASSSGGANTEAFFGQGTRLTVV.

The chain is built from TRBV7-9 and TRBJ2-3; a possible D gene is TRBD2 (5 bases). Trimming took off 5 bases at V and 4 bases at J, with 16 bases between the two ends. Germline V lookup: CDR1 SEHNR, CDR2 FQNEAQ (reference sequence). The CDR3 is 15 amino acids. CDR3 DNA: TGTGCCAGCAGCCCGTGGACTCAGCAGGCAGATACGCAGTATTTT. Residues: CASSPWTQQADTQYF.

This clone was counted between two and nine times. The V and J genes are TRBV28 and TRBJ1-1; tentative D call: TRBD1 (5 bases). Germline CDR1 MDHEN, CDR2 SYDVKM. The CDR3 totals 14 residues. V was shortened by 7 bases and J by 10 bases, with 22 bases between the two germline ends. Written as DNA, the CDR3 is TGTGCCAGCATTTCCGGGACTCAGGCACAGGTAGCTTTCTTT. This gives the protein CASISGTQAQVAFF.

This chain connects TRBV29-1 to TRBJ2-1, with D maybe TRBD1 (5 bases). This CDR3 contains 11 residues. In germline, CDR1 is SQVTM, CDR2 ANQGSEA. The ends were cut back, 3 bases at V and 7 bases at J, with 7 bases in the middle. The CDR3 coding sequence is TGCAGCGTTGATAAGGGGAATGAGCAGTTCTTC. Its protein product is CSVDKGNEQFF.

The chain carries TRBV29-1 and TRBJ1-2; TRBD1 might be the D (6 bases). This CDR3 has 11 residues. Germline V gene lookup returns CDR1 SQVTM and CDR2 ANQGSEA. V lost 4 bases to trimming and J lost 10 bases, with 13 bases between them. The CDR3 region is CSVGQDRIYTF. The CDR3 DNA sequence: TGCAGCGTTGGACAGGACAGAATCTACACCTTC.

The CDR3 region has the DNA TGTGCCAGCAGCTTGGGGGACAGGGGGCAAGGTGATGAAAAACTGTTTTTT. This gives the protein CASSLGDRGQGDEKLFF. The J gene is TRBJ1-4, the V gene TRBV5-4, with 12 bases aligning to TRBD1. V lost 0 bases and J lost 6; bases outside the gene matches: 6. CDR1 SGHNT and CDR2 YYREEE come from the germline V gene (reference sequence). This CDR3 is 17 amino acids long.

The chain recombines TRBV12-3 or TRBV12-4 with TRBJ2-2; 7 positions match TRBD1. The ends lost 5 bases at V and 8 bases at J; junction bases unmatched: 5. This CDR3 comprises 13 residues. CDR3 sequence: CASSIGGQGELFF. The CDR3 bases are TGTGCCAGCAGTATAGGGGGACAGGGGGAGCTGTTTTTT.

CDR3 residues: CASVSGGSSYNEQFF. For the CDR3, the DNA is TGTGCCAGCGTCTCGGGGGGAAGCTCCTACAATGAGCAGTTCTTC. V gene TRBV5-8 combines with J gene TRBJ2-1, with 7 bases lining up with TRBD2. Germline lookup yields CDR1 SGHTS and CDR2 YDEGEE. This CDR3 comprises 15 residues. Germline trimming cut 7 bases from V and 0 bases from J; bases unmatched to any gene: 7.

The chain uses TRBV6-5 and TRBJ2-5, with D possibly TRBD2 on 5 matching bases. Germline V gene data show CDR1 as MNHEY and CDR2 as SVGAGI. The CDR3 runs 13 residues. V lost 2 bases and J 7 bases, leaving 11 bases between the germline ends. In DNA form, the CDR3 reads TGTGCCAGCAGTTACGGGTGGAGCGGGACCCAGTACTTC. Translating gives CASSYGWSGTQYF.

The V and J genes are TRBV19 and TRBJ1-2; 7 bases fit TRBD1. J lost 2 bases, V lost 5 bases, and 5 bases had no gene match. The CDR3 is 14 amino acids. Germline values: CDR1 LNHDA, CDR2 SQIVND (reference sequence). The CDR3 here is CASSADRKNYGYTF. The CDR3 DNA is TGTGCCAGTAGTGCGGACAGGAAAAACTATGGCTACACCTTC. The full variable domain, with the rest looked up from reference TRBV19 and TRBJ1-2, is DGGITQSPKYLFRKEGQNVTLSCEQNLNHDAMYWYRQDPGQGLRLIYYSQIVNDFQKGDIAEGYSVSREKKESFPLTVTSAQKNPTAFYLCASSADRKNYGYTFGSGTRLTVV.

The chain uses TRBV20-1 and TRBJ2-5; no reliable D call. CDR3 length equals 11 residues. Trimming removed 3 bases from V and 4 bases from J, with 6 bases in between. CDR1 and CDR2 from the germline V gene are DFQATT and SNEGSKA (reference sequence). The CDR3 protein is CSASHGETQYF. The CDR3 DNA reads TGCAGTGCTAGCCACGGAGAGACCCAGTACTTC.

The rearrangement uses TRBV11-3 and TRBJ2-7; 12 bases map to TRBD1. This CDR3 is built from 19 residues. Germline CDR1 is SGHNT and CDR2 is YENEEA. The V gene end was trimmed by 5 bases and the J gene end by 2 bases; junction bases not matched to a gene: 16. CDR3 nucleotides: TGTGCCAGCAGCCTGTCGGGGGGACAGGGGGCGAGTAGGCCCTACGAGCAGTACGTC. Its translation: CASSLSGGQGASRPYEQYV.